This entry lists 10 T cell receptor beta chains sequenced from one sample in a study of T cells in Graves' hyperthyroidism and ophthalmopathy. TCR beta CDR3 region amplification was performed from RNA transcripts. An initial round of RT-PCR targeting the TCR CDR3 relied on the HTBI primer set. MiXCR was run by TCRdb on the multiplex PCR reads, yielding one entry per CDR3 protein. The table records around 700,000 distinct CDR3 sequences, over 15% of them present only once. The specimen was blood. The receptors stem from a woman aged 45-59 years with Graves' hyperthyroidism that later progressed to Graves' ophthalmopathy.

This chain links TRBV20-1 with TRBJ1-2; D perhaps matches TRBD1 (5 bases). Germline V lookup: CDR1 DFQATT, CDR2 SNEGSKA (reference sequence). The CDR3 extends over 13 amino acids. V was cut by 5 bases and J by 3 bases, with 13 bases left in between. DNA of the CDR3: TGCAGTGCTCCCAGGGAGAGGGACTATGGCTACACCTTC. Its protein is CSAPRERDYGYTF.

In DNA, the CDR3 is TGCAGCGTTGAAGGGGACGGTTCCAACTATGGCTACACCTTC. The encoded protein is CSVEGDGSNYGYTF. The chain carries TRBV29-1 and TRBJ1-2; maybe TRBD1 (5 bases). V lost 1 base and J lost 2, with 11 bases in between. CDR1 is SQVTM and CDR2 is ANQGSEA in the germline V gene. This CDR3 is built from 14 residues. The full variable domain, completed using reference TRBV29-1 and TRBJ1-2, is SAVISQKPSRDICQRGTSLTIQCQVDSQVTMMFWYRQQPGQSLTLIATANQGSEATYESGFVIDKFPISRPNLTFSTLTVSNMSPEDSSIYLCSVEGDGSNYGYTFGSGTRLTVV.

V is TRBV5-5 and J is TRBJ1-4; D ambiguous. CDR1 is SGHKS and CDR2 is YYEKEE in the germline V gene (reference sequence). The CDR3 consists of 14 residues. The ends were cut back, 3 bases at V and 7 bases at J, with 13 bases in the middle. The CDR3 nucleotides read TGTGCCAGCAGCTACGGCGGGGAGTTTGAAAAACTGTTTTTT. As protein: CASSYGGEFEKLFF.

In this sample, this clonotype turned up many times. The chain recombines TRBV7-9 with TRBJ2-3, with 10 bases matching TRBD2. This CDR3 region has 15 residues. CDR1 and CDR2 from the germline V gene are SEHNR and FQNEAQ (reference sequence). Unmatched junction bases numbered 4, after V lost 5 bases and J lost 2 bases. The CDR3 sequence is CASSITSGVTDTQYF. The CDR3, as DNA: TGTGCCAGCAGCATAACTAGCGGGGTCACAGATACGCAGTATTTT.

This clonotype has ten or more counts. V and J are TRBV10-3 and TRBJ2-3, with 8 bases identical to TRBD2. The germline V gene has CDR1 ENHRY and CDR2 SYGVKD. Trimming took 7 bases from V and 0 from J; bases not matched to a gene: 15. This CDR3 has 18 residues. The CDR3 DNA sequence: TGTGCCATCACCCGACGTTACAGCGGGGGTTCTAGCACAGATACGCAGTATTTT. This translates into CAITRRYSGGSSTDTQYF.

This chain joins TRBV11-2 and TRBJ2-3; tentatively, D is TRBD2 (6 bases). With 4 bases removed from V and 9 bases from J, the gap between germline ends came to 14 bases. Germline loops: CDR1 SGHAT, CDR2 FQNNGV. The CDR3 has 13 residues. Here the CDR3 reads CASSSLLARTQYF. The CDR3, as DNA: TGTGCCAGCAGCTCCTTACTAGCTAGAACGCAGTATTTT.

The CDR3 DNA follows: TGTGCCAGCAGCTTAGCGGTGGGGTCTGGAAACACCATATATTTT. Translating gives CASSLAVGSGNTIYF. V and J are TRBV7-9 and TRBJ1-3, with D hard to call. Germline-derived CDR1 and CDR2 are SEHNR and FQNEAQ (reference sequence). The V gene lost 0 bases and the J gene lost 1 base, with 7 bases spanning the gap. The CDR3 spans 15 residues.

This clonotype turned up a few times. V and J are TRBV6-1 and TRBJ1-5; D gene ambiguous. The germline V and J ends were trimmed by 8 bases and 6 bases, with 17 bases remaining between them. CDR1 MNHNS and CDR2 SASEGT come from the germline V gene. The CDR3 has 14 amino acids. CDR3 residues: CASGEGAGFQPQHF. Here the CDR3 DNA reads TGTGCCAGCGGGGAGGGCGCCGGCTTTCAGCCCCAGCATTTT.

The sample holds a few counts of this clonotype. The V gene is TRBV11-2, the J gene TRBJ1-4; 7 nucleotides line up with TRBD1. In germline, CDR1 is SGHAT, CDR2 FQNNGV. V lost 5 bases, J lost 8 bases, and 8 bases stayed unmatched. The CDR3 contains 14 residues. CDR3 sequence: CASSRQGDAEKLFF. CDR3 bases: TGTGCCAGCAGCCGGCAGGGGGATGCCGAAAAACTGTTTTTT.

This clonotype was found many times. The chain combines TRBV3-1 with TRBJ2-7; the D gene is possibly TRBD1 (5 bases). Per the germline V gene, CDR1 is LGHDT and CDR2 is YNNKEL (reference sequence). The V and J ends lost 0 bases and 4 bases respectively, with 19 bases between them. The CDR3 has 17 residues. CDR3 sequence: CASSQDPARGARYEQYF. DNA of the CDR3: TGTGCCAGCAGCCAAGATCCGGCTCGTGGGGCAAGGTACGAGCAGTACTTC.